This T cell receptor (beta chain) derives from a study of OX40 agonist ivuxolimab in advanced cancers. Measured with immunoSEQ multiplex PCR; TCRdb has only the in-frame clones, and not every one. The table has tens of thousands of clones, around 84% seen once. Per the germline V gene, CDR1 is SGHRS and CDR2 is YFSETQ. V was clipped by 6 bases and J by 5 bases; unmatched bases: 9. This CDR3 has 15 amino acids. The rearrangement links TRBV5-1 to TRBJ2-1; TRBD2 matches 9 bases. The starting material was CD4+ or CD8+ T cells sorted from blood, obtained in a trial of the OX40 agonist ivuxolimab. The clonotype comes from an adult with an advanced solid tumor such as melanoma, head and neck, liver or kidney cancer. Here the CDR3 reads CASTGRAGGDNEQFF. The CDR3 nucleotides are TGCGCCAGCACTGGGAGAGCGGGAGGTGACAATGAGCAGTTCTTC.